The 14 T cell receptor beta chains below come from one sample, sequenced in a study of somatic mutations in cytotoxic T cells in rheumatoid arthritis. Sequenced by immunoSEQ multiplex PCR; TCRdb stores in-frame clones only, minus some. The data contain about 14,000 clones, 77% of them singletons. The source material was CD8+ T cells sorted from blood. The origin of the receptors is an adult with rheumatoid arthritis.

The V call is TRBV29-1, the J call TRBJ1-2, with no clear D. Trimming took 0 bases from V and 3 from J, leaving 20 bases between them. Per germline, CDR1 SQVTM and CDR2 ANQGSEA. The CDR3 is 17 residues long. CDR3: CSVEESYPPGDDYGYTF. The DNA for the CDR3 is TGCAGCGTTGAAGAGTCCTATCCCCCGGGCGATGACTATGGCTACACCTTC.

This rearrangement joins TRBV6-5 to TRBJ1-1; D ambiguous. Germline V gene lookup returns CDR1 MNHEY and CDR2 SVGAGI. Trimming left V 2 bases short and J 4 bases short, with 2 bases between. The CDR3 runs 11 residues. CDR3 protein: CASSYGTEAFF. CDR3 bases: TGTGCCAGCAGTTACGGCACTGAAGCTTTCTTT.

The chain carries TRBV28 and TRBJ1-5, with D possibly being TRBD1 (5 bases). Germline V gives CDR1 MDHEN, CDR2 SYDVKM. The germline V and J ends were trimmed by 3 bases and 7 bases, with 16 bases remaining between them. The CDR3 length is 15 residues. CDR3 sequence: CASSFLWGSGQPQHF. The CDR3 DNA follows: TGTGCCAGCAGTTTCCTTTGGGGGTCCGGGCAGCCCCAGCATTTT.

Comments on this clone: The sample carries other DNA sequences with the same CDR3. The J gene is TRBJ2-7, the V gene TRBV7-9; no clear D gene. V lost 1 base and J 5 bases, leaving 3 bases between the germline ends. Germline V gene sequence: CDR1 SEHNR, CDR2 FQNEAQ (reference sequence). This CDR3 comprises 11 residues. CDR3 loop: CASSLGNEQYF. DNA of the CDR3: TGTGCCAGCAGCTTAGGGAACGAGCAGTACTTC.

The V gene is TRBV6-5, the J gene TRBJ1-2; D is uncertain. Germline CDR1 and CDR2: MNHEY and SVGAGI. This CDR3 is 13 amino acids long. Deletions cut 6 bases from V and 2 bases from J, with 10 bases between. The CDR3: CASRPGINYGYTF. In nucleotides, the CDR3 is TGTGCCAGCAGACCCGGGATAAACTATGGCTACACCTTC.

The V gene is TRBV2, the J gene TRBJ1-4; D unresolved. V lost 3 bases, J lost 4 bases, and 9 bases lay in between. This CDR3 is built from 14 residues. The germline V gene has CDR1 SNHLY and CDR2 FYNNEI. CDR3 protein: CASSELADNEKLFF. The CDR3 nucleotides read TGTGCCAGCAGTGAGTTAGCTGATAATGAAAAACTGTTTTTT.

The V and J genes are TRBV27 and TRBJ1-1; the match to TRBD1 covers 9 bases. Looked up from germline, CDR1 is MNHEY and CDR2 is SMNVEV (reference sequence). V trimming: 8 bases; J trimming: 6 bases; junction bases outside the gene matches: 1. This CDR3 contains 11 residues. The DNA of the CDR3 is TGTGCCAGCGGACAGGGGCCTGAAGCTTTCTTT. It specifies CASGQGPEAFF.

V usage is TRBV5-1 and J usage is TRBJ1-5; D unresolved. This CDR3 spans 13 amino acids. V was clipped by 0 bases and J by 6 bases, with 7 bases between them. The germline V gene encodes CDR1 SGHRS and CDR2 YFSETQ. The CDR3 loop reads CASSLDGVQPQHF. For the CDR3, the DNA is TGCGCCAGCAGCTTGGATGGGGTTCAGCCCCAGCATTTT. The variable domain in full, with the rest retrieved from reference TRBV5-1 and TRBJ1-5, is KAGVTQTPRYLIKTRGQQVTLSCSPISGHRSVSWYQQTPGQGLQFLFEYFSETQRNKGNFPGRFSGRQFSNSRSEMNVSTLELGDSALYLCASSLDGVQPQHFGDGTRLSIL.

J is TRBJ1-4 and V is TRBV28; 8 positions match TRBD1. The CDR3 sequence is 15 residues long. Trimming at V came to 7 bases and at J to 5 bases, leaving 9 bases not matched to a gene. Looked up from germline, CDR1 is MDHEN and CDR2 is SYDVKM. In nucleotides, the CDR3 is TGTGCCAGCACAAAAGCAGGGGGCCCGAATGAAAAACTGTTTTTT. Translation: CASTKAGGPNEKLFF. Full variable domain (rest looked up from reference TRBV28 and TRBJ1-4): DVKVTQSSRYLVKRTGEKVFLECVQDMDHENMFWYRQDPGLGLRLIYFSYDVKMKEKGDIPEGYSVSREKKERFSLILESASTNQTSMYLCASTKAGGPNEKLFFGSGTQLSVL.

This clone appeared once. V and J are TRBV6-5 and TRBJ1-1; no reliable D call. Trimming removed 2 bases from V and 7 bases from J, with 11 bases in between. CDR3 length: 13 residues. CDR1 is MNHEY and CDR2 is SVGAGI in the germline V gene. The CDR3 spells CASSYVGNNEAFF. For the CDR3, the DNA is TGTGCCAGCAGTTACGTAGGGAATAATGAAGCTTTCTTT.

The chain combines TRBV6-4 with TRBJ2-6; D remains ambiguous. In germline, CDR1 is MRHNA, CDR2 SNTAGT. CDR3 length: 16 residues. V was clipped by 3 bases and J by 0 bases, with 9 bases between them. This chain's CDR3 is CASSENPGSGANVLTF. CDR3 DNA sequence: TGTGCCAGCAGTGAGAATCCCGGCTCTGGGGCCAACGTCCTGACTTTC.

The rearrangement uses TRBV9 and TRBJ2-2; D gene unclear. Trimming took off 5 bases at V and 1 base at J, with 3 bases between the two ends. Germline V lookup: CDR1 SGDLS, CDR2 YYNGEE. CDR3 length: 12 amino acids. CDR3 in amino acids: CASSGNTGELFF. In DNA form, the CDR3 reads TGTGCCAGCAGTGGGAACACCGGGGAGCTGTTTTTT.

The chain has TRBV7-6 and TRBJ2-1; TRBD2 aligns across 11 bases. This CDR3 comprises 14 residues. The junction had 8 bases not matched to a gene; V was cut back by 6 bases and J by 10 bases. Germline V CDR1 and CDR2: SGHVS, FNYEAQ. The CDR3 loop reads CASSQTSGGSEQFF. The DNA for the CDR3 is TGTGCCAGCAGTCAAACTAGCGGGGGTTCCGAGCAGTTCTTC.

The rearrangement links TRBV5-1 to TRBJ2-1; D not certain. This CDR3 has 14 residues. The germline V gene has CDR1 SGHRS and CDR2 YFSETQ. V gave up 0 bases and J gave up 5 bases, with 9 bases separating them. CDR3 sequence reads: CASSLVRLNNEQFF. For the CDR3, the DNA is TGCGCCAGCAGCTTGGTCCGGCTTAACAATGAGCAGTTCTTC.